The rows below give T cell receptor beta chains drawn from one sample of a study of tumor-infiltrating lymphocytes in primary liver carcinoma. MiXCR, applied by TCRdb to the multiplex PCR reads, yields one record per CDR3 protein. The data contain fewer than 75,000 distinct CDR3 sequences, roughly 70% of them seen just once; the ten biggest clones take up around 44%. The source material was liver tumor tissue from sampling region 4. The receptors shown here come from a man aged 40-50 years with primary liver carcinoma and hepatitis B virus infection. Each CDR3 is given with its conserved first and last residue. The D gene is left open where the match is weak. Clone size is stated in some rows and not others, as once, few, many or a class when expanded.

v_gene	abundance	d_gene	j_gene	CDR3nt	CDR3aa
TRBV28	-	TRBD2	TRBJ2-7	TGTGCCTGCAGTCCCCCTGTTGGGGGAGGGCCCTCCGACGAGCAGTACTTC	CACSPPVGGGPSDEQYF
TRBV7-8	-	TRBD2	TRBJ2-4	TGTGCCAGCAGCTTAGGACTAGCGGCTAACATTCAGTACTTC	CASSLGLAANIQYF
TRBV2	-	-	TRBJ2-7	TGTGCCAGCAGTGAGTTGATGGCGGACGAGCAGTACTTC	CASSELMADEQYF
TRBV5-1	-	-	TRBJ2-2	TGCGCCAGCTGCTTGGTTAGGTCCACCGGGGAGCTGTTTTTT	CASCLVRSTGELFF
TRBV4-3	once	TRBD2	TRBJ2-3	TGCGCCAGCAGCCAAGACGCGGGAGCTACGCAGTATTTT	CASSQDAGATQYF
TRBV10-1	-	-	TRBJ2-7	TGCGCCTGTAGTGAGAATGTGGTGGGGGAGCAGTACTTC	CACSENVVGEQYF
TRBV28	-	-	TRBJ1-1	TGTGCCAGCAGTTTCCATGAGAACACTGAGGCTTTCTTT	CASSFHENTEAFF
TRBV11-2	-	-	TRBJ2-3	TGTGAGAGCAGCGCCATCACAGATACGCAGTATTTT	CESSAITDTQYF
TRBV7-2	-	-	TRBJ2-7	TGTGCCAGCAGCTTAGGGCCTAGCGCCCACGAGCAGTACTTC	CASSLGPSAHEQYF
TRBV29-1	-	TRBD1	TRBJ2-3	TGCAGCTTTAGGACAGGGGCTTTCACAGATACGCAGTATTTT	CSFRTGAFTDTQYF
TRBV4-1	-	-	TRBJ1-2	TGCGCCAGCAGCCGAGAAGGCCGTCTTAACTATGGCAACACCTTC	CASSREGRLNYGNTF
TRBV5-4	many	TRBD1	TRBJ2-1	TGTGCCAGCAGCTTGTTGGGACAGTCTCTCGATGAGCAGTTCTTC	CASSLLGQSLDEQFF
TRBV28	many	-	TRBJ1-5	TGTGCCACTGACAGCGGGGGTTCTGGTCAGCCCCAGCATTTT	CATDSGGSGQPQHF
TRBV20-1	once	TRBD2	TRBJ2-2	TGCAGTGTTATCCGGTGGCTGAGCGGGGAGCCGTTTTTT	CSVIRWLSGEPFF
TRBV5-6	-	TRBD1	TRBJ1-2	TGTGCCAGCAGCCGGGACAGTGACTATAGCCACACCTTC	CASSRDSDYSHTF
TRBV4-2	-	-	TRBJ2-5	TGTGCCAGCAGCCAAGTGACGGAACCCCAAGAGATCCAGTACTTC	CASSQVTEPQEIQYF
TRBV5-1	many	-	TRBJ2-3	TGCGCCAGCAGCTTGAACGGCCGCACTAGCACAGATACGCAGTATTTT	CASSLNGRTSTDTQYF
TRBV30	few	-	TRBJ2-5	TGTGCCTGGAAACAGGGAGGCGAGACCCAGTACTTC	CAWKQGGETQYF
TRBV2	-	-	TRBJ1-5	TGTGCCAGCACAGGCCCCAAGAGAAATCGGCCCCAGCATTTT	CASTGPKRNRPQHF
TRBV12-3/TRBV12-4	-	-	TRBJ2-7	TGTGCCAGCTGTTCCCTATTGAGCCTTCACGAGCAGTACTTC	CASCSLLSLHEQYF
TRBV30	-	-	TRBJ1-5	TGTGCCTGGAGTCGACAGTGGGCAGAGCCCCAGCATTTT	CAWSRQWAEPQHF
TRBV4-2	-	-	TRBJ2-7	TGTGCCAGCAGCCAAGATTCATGGGGTATTCCCTACGAGCAGTACTTC	CASSQDSWGIPYEQYF
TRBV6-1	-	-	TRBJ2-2	TGTGCCAGCAGTGGTAGACGGGAGATGGGCGCCGGGGAGCTGTTTTTT	CASSGRREMGAGELFF
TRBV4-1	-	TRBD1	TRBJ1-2	TGCTCCAGCAACCAAGGGGACAGGAACTATGGCTACGCCTTC	CSSNQGDRNYGYAF
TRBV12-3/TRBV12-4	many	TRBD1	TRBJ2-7	TGTGCCAGCAGTGAGACAGGGGGCTACGAGCAGTACTTC	CASSETGGYEQYF
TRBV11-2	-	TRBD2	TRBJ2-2	TGTGCCAGCAGCTTCCGACTAGCGGGAGATGCGGGGGAGCTGCTTTTT	CASSFRLAGDAGELLF
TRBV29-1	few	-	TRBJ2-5	TGCAGCGTTGACGACGACCAAGGGGCCCAGTACTTC	CSVDDDQGAQYF
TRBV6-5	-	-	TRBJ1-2	TGTACCGTGTCAGGTCCCCCCAACCATGGCTACACCTTC	CTVSGPPNHGYTF
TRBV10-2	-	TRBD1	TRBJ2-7	TGCTCCGGCAACCCGGGACAGGGGGCATTATACGAGCAGTACTTC	CSGNPGQGALYEQYF
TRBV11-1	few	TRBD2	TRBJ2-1	TGTGCCAACAGCTTAGCGCGGGATAGCGGGAGACCTGAGCAGTTCTTC	CANSLARDSGRPEQFF
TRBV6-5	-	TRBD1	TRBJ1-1	TGTGCCGGTAATAGGACAGGGGAAACAGAAGCTTTCTTT	CAGNRTGETEAFF
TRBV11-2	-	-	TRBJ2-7	TGTACCAGCAGCTTAGATCTTGGTGGATGGAAGCAGTACTTT	CTSSLDLGGWKQYF
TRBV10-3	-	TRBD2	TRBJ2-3	TGTGCCATCGGTGCATCCTCAATGACTAGCGGGGGCGCAGATACGCAGTATTTT	CAIGASSMTSGGADTQYF
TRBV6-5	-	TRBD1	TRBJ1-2	TGTGCCAGCAGCTACCTTCGGACAGGGGGGGGATATGGCTACACCTTC	CASSYLRTGGGYGYTF
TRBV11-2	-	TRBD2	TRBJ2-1	TGTGCCAGCAGCTTATTAAAGCCTTCCGGGACTAGCGTGAAGAATAAGCAGTTCTTC	CASSLLKPSGTSVKNKQFF
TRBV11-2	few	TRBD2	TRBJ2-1	TGTGCCAGCTTAGAGCTCCTAGCGGGAATGAATGAGCAGTTCTTC	CASLELLAGMNEQFF
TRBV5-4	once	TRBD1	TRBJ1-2	TGTGCCAGCAGCTTGACCACCTGGACAGGGAACAATTATAGTTACATCTTC	CASSLTTWTGNNYSYIF
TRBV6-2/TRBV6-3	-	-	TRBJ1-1	TGTGCCAGCAGTTACCTAGAGCTGAACACTGAGGCTTACTTT	CASSYLELNTEAYF
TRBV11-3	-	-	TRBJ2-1	TGTGCCAGCAGCCCGCGAACGATGGATGTGCAGCTCTTC	CASSPRTMDVQLF
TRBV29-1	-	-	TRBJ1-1	TGCAGCGTTGAGGGGACGCCGTACTCGCCTGGAGCTTTCTTT	CSVEGTPYSPGAFF
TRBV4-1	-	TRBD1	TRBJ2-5	TGCGCCAGCAGCCAGGACAGGACTCTCCAAGAGACTCAGTACTTC	CASSQDRTLQETQYF
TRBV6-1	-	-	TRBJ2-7	TGTGCCAGTGCTAACGTCTACGAGCAGCACTTC	CASANVYEQHF
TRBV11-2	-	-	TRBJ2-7	TGTGCCAGCAGCTTAGAGATGGCACCAAAACCCTATGTGCACTACTTC	CASSLEMAPKPYVHYF
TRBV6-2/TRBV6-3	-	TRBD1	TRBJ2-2	TGTGCCAGCGAATCCGGGACAGGGCACACCAGGGAACTGTTTTTT	CASESGTGHTRELFF
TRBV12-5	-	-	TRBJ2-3	TGTGCTAGTGGTTCCGAAGCGGAGCGCGCAGATACGCAGTATTTT	CASGSEAERADTQYF
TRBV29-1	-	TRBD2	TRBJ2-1	TGCAGCGCGGGAGGGACTAGCGGGGACCAGTTCTTC	CSAGGTSGDQFF
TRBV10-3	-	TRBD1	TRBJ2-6	TGTGCCACTCAGGGGGAAACTGGGGCCAATGTCCTGACTTTC	CATQGETGANVLTF
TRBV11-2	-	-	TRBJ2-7	TGTGCCTGCAGCTTAGAGTCCGGGATCTCTGGCAAGAAGTACTTC	CACSLESGISGKKYF
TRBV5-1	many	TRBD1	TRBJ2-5	TGCGCCTGCAGCTTACCAGGGGGCGAAGGAGAGACCCAGTACTTC	CACSLPGGEGETQYF